The 28 T cell receptor beta chains in this list originate from one sample, sequenced in a study of blood T cells in healthy people across ages. PCR was performed a second time for about 7 to 11 cycles using a sample-barcoded 5' primer and a J-beta primer mix. TCRdb passed the 5' RACE reads through MiXCR, listing each CDR3 protein once. The table includes roughly 1,300,000 distinct CDR3 sequences, approximately 60% detected once. Sequenced input: blood. These receptors were taken from a man aged 18 to 30 in good health.

V is TRBV11-2 and J is TRBJ2-5, with 8 bases identical to TRBD2. Germline-derived CDR1 and CDR2 are SGHAT and FQNNGV. V lost 5 bases, J lost 2 bases, and 10 bases stayed unmatched. CDR3 length: 16 residues. CDR3 bases: TGTGCCAGCAGCCCCATCGGACTAGCTATACAAGAGACCCAGTACTTC. It yields the protein CASSPIGLAIQETQYF.

CDR3 protein: CASMDRGFFATNEKLFF. The CDR3 DNA is TGTGCCAGCATGGACAGGGGGTTTTTCGCAACTAATGAAAAACTGTTTTTT. This chain joins TRBV12-3 or TRBV12-4 and TRBJ1-4; 10 bases line up with TRBD1. Losses at the gene ends were 7 bases for V and 0 bases for J; bases not matched to a gene: 8. This CDR3 is 17 amino acids long.

J is TRBJ1-2 and V is TRBV13; 9 bases fit TRBD1. CDR1 PRHDT and CDR2 FYEKMQ come from the germline V gene (reference sequence). V lost 4 bases, J lost 5 bases, and 5 bases stayed unmatched. The CDR3 length is 14 residues. The CDR3 spells CASSSPTGGYGYTF. CDR3 DNA sequence: TGTGCCAGCAGCTCTCCGACAGGGGGATATGGCTACACCTTC.

The chain has TRBV20-1 and TRBJ1-6; 9 bases match TRBD1. This CDR3 has 18 residues. Germline V gene data show CDR1 as DFQATT and CDR2 as SNEGSKA (reference sequence). V gave up 5 bases and J gave up 7 bases; unmatched junction bases: 18. Here the CDR3 DNA reads TGCAGTGCTCAACGGGACAGGGAAGCGTGGGGCGACAATTCACCCCTCCACTTT. Translated, it gives CSAQRDREAWGDNSPLHF.

This rearrangement joins TRBV7-9 to TRBJ1-4; tentatively, D is TRBD1 (5 bases). Trimming pared 4 bases from V and 4 bases from J, leaving 16 bases between. This CDR3 region has 16 residues. Per the germline V gene, CDR1 is SEHNR and CDR2 is FQNEAQ (reference sequence). CDR3 residues: CASSSEGSSVNEKLFF. The DNA for the CDR3 is TGTGCCAGCAGCTCCGAGGGGTCGTCTGTTAATGAAAAACTGTTTTTT.

The chain uses TRBV11-2 and TRBJ2-5, with D perhaps matching TRBD1 (7 bases). The ends were cut back, 1 base at V and 5 bases at J, with 17 bases in the middle. The germline V gene encodes CDR1 SGHAT and CDR2 FQNNGV. The CDR3 loop spans 16 amino acids. CDR3 loop: CASSLVAGRGRETQYF. The DNA for the CDR3 is TGTGCCAGCAGCTTAGTAGCCGGCAGGGGGAGGGAGACCCAGTACTTC. Combining the CDR3 with reference TRBV11-2 and TRBJ2-5 gives the whole variable domain EAGVAQSPRYKIIEKRQSVAFWCNPISGHATLYWYQQILGQGPKLLIQFQNNGVVDDSQLPKDRFSAERLKGVDSTLKIQPAKLEDSAVYLCASSLVAGRGRETQYFGPGTRLLVL.

This clonotype was picked up a small number of times. The chain joins TRBV20-1 to TRBJ2-4; D unresolved. Germline CDR1 reads DFQATT; CDR2 reads SNEGSKA (reference sequence). Trimming removed 6 bases from V and 1 base from J, with 7 bases in between. There are 12 residues in the CDR3. The CDR3 is CSATMAKNIQYF. CDR3 bases: TGCAGTGCAACTATGGCCAAAAACATTCAGTACTTC.

The CDR3 DNA sequence: TGCGCCAGCAGCACGGGACAGCTTATGAACACTGAAGCTTTCTTT. Residues: CASSTGQLMNTEAFF. The V gene is TRBV5-1, the J gene TRBJ1-1; 7 positions match TRBD1. Germline V lookup: CDR1 SGHRS, CDR2 YFSETQ. Germline trimming cut 4 bases from V and 0 bases from J; bases unmatched to any gene: 6. The CDR3 length is 15 residues.

The rearrangement uses TRBV5-1 and TRBJ1-1; 10 bases agree with TRBD1. Germline CDR1 is SGHRS and CDR2 is YFSETQ. CDR3 size: 15 residues. The junction had 10 bases not matched to a gene; V was cut back by 5 bases and J by 6 bases. CDR3 region: CASRRTGGLGSEAFF. The CDR3 region has the DNA TGCGCCAGCAGAAGGACAGGGGGTTTGGGGTCTGAAGCTTTCTTT. The full variable domain, its missing parts supplied by reference TRBV5-1 and TRBJ1-1, is KAGVTQTPRYLIKTRGQQVTLSCSPISGHRSVSWYQQTPGQGLQFLFEYFSETQRNKGNFPGRFSGRQFSNSRSEMNVSTLELGDSALYLCASRRTGGLGSEAFFGQGTRLTVV.

The J gene is TRBJ2-3, the V gene TRBV7-6, with 7 bases lining up with TRBD2. After removal of 1 base from V and 2 bases from J, the junction contained 6 bases not matched to a gene. The CDR3 spans 16 residues. Looked up from germline, CDR1 is SGHVS and CDR2 is FNYEAQ. CDR3 nucleotide sequence: TGTGCCAGCAGCTTAGTGACCGGGGGGTACACAGATACGCAGTATTTT. Residues: CASSLVTGGYTDTQYF.

The chain employs TRBV9 and TRBJ1-1, with D possibly matching TRBD1 (6 bases). The CDR3 consists of 18 residues. Between the trimmed V and J ends, which lost 0 bases and 1 base, there was a span of 19 bases. Looked up from germline, CDR1 is SGDLS and CDR2 is YYNGEE. The CDR3 spells CASSVAGQGTYKNTEAFF. In nucleotides, the CDR3 is TGTGCCAGCAGCGTAGCAGGCCAGGGGACCTACAAGAACACTGAAGCTTTCTTT. The variable domain in full, completed from reference TRBV9 and TRBJ1-1, reads DSGVTQTPKHLITATGQRVTLRCSPRSGDLSVYWYQQSLDQGLQFLIQYYNGEERAKGNILERFSAQQFPDLHSELNLSSLELGDSALYFCASSVAGQGTYKNTEAFFGQGTRLTVV.

This clonotype was seen only a few times. The V call is TRBV6-2 or TRBV6-3, the J call TRBJ2-5, with D unresolved. CDR3 size: 12 residues. The germline V gene has CDR1 MNHEY and CDR2 SVGEGT. Between the trimmed V and J ends, which lost 2 bases and 7 bases, there was a span of 8 bases. Here the CDR3 DNA reads TGTGCCAGCAGTTACGTCTCGGGGACCCAGTACTTC. The encoded protein is CASSYVSGTQYF.

The rearrangement uses TRBV4-2 and TRBJ1-2; TRBD1 aligns across 10 bases. The CDR3 sequence is 15 residues long. The V segment lost 2 bases and the J segment 3 bases; nucleotides outside the gene matches: 3. Germline V gene lookup returns CDR1 LGHNA and CDR2 YNFKEQ. CDR3 nucleotide sequence: TGTGCCAGCAGCCAATGGACAGGGGGAGACTATGGCTACACCTTC. The encoded protein is CASSQWTGGDYGYTF.

This clonotype was recorded only once. This sequence joins TRBV4-1 and TRBJ2-7, with D possibly being TRBD2 (6 bases). Looked up from germline, CDR1 is MGHRA and CDR2 is YSYEKL. Trimming took off 1 base at V and 2 bases at J, with 15 bases between the two ends. CDR3 size: 16 residues. The CDR3 here is CASSQGKGGKTYEQYF. As DNA, the CDR3 is TGCGCCAGCAGCCAAGGTAAGGGCGGGAAGACCTACGAGCAGTACTTC.

This chain links TRBV30 with TRBJ2-5; tentatively, D is TRBD2 (5 bases). There are 15 residues in the CDR3. Germline V gene sequence: CDR1 GTSNPN, CDR2 SVGIG (reference sequence). V gave up 8 bases and J gave up 11 bases, with 30 bases separating them. This CDR3 reads CAGSFERLAANEQYF. The CDR3 DNA reads TGTGCCGGGTCCTTTGAGAGGCTAGCTGCCAATGAGCAGTACTTC.

The chain employs TRBV11-2 and TRBJ2-4; possible D gene TRBD1, 5 bases. The J call may be faulty, since TRBJ2-7 better matches the DNA end. The CDR3 is 11 amino acids. CDR1 SGHAT and CDR2 FQNNGV come from the germline V gene. The CDR3 coding sequence is TGTGCCAGCAGGGGGCCCTGCGAGCAGTACTTC. Amino acid sequence: CASRGPCEQYF.

This chain connects TRBV29-1 to TRBJ2-3; maybe TRBD2 (5 bases). CDR1 is SQVTM, CDR2 ANQGSEA, per germline. This CDR3 region has 13 residues. Trimming took 4 bases from V and 1 from J, leaving 9 bases between them. The CDR3: CSVAGYRTDTQYF. DNA of the CDR3: TGCAGCGTTGCGGGGTACCGCACAGATACGCAGTATTTT.

V is TRBV20-1 and J is TRBJ2-1; 9 bases line up with TRBD2. The V gene's germline CDR1 is DFQATT and CDR2 SNEGSKA (reference sequence). V lost 6 bases, J lost 2 bases, and 11 bases stayed unmatched. The CDR3 length is 16 residues. The DNA for the CDR3 is TGCAGTGCCTTGGCCCTAGCGGGACGCACCTACAATGAGCAGTTCTTC. Translation: CSALALAGRTYNEQFF.

The CDR3 here is CASSFEDRGVHIQYF. The CDR3 nucleotides are TGTGCCAGCAGTTTTGAGGACAGGGGAGTGCACATTCAGTACTTC. The gene calls are TRBV28 and TRBJ2-4; 9 bases align to TRBD1. V shed 3 bases, J shed 8 bases, and the junction held 8 bases outside the gene matches. This CDR3 is 15 amino acids long. Germline CDR1 and CDR2: MDHEN and SYDVKM.

This clonotype was found a few times. This rearrangement joins TRBV27 to TRBJ1-2; the D gene is possibly TRBD1 (5 bases). Trimming stripped 3 bases from V and 6 bases from J, with 11 bases between. The germline CDR1 and CDR2 sequences are MNHEY and SMNVEV (reference sequence). The CDR3 sequence is 13 residues long. CDR3 DNA sequence: TGTGCCAGCAGTTTCGGCAGGGACGATGGCTACACCTTC. Translation: CASSFGRDDGYTF.

This clonotype was found a few times. The genes are TRBV12-3 or TRBV12-4 and TRBJ2-3; 10 nucleotides align to TRBD1. After removal of 4 bases from V and 4 bases from J, the junction contained 2 bases not matched to a gene. The length of the CDR3 is 14 residues. The CDR3 loop reads CASSWTGGADTQYF. In nucleotides, the CDR3 is TGTGCCAGCAGTTGGACAGGGGGGGCAGATACGCAGTATTTT.

The rearrangement uses TRBV12-3 or TRBV12-4 and TRBJ2-3; 7 bases map to TRBD1. V shed 2 bases and J 4 bases; nucleotides not matched to a gene: 6. The CDR3 contains 15 residues. The CDR3 reads CASSLSVRGSDTQYF. In DNA, the CDR3 is TGTGCCAGCAGTTTAAGTGTCAGGGGGTCAGATACGCAGTATTTT.

This clonotype was counted at least ten times. The rearrangement joins TRBV6-6 to TRBJ1-5, with a weak D call TRBD1 (5 bases). Per germline, CDR1 MNHNY and CDR2 SVGAGI (reference sequence). This CDR3 is built from 12 residues. Trimming removed 6 bases from V and 3 bases from J, with 6 bases in between. The CDR3 coding sequence is TGTGCCAGCAGCAGGGCCAATCAGCCCCAGCATTTT. Its protein is CASSRANQPQHF.

This clonotype was seen a handful of times. This may stem from a read error, because a much larger clone lies one nucleotide away. The gene calls are TRBV2 and TRBJ2-7; D might be TRBD1 (5 bases). Germline V gives CDR1 SNHLY, CDR2 FYNNEI. The CDR3 is 13 residues long. The DNA of the CDR3 is TGTGCCGGCAGTGAAGTCAGGGCCTACGAGCAGTACTTC. It codes for CAGSEVRAYEQYF.

This clonotype was seen a few times. This chain links TRBV9 with TRBJ2-1; 8 bases agree with TRBD2. V lost 4 bases to trimming and J lost 6 bases; unmatched junction nucleotides: 9. This CDR3 is built from 15 residues. Germline-derived CDR1 and CDR2 are SGDLS and YYNGEE. CDR3: CASSTSGRGFNEQFF. CDR3 nucleotides: TGTGCCAGCAGCACGAGCGGGAGAGGGTTCAATGAGCAGTTCTTC.

The V and J genes are TRBV28 and TRBJ1-2; no clear D gene. Germline values: CDR1 MDHEN, CDR2 SYDVKM. This CDR3 spans 9 amino acids. V was trimmed by 10 bases and J by 6 bases, leaving 6 bases between them. This CDR3 reads CATGDGYTF. CDR3 DNA: TGTGCCACCGGAGATGGCTACACCTTC.

The chain couples TRBV12-3 or TRBV12-4 to TRBJ1-2; a possible D gene is TRBD1 (5 bases). Trimming cost V 6 bases and J 8 bases, with 16 bases left between them. This CDR3 contains 13 residues. The CDR3 loop reads CASSPDTRDGYTF. DNA of the CDR3: TGTGCCAGCAGCCCGGACACCCGGGACGGCTACACCTTC.

The table lists this clonotype with a few counts. The V and J genes are TRBV27 and TRBJ2-7, with 8 bases aligning to TRBD1. The germline V gene encodes CDR1 MNHEY and CDR2 SMNVEV (reference sequence). Trimming took 4 bases from V and 0 from J; bases not matched to a gene: 5. This CDR3 is built from 15 residues. CDR3 DNA: TGTGCCAGCAGTTATAAAGGACAGGGCTCCTACGAGCAGTACTTC. Translation: CASSYKGQGSYEQYF.